This TCR beta chain comes out of a study of shared clonotypes between healthy human individuals. Terminally differentiated effector memory CD45RA+ cells were excluded by CCR7 positive selection of CD45RO-negative cells. The V end lost 7 bases, the J end lost 3 bases, and 6 bases lay between the germline ends. The CDR3 covers 11 residues. Germline CDR1 reads SNHLY; CDR2 reads FYNNEI. Using immunoSEQ multiplex PCR, the repertoire was profiled, and TCRdb retains in-frame clones only, with some absent. The sample lists millions of clones, about 95% occurring once. This clonotype was obtained from a man younger than 35 in good health. Sequencing was done on a sample of naive CD8+ T cells sorted from blood. This chain links TRBV2 with TRBJ1-1; D not resolved. CDR3 DNA: TGTGCCAGCATGGCATACACTGAAGCTTTCTTT. As protein: CASMAYTEAFF. The full variable domain, in which reference TRBV2 and TRBJ1-1 provide the parts outside the CDR3, is EPEVTQTPSHQVTQMGQEVILRCVPISNHLYFYWYRQILGQKVEFLVSFYNNEISEKSEIFDDQFSVERPDGSNFTLKIRSTKLEDSAMYFCASMAYTEAFFGQGTRLTVV.